Given below is one TCR beta chain in context. The CDR3 covers 13 residues. V shed 7 bases and J 9 bases; nucleotides not matched to a gene: 8. CDR1 and CDR2 (germline): SNHLY, FYNNEI. The data were obtained in a study of molecular identifiers for immune sequencing clone quantification. About the research overall: Replicates partitioned RNA from about 20,000 or 100,000 naive CD8 cells into five parts, sequencing four.

Naive CD8 libraries used about 19,000 to 1,000,000 sorted cells and 10%, 30% or 50% RNA. Generation of bulk TCR libraries relied on previously described methods and listed TCR primers. From the PCR reads, TCRdb called clonotypes with MiXCR, one entry per CDR3 protein. The data contain around 470,000 distinct CDR3 sequences, about a fifth of them singletons. The rearrangement uses TRBV2 and TRBJ2-1, with 8 positions matching TRBD2. The TCR comes from a human donor in good health. Some libraries in this study had Jurkat cell RNA spiked in. Source material: naive CD8+ T cells from blood, with Jurkat cell RNA spiked in. The subset denotes: FACS-sorted CD8+CD4-CCR7+CD45RA+ naive T cells. The CDR3 region is CASIERAGGEQFF. CDR3 nucleotides: TGTGCCAGCATTGAGAGGGCGGGAGGTGAGCAGTTCTTC.